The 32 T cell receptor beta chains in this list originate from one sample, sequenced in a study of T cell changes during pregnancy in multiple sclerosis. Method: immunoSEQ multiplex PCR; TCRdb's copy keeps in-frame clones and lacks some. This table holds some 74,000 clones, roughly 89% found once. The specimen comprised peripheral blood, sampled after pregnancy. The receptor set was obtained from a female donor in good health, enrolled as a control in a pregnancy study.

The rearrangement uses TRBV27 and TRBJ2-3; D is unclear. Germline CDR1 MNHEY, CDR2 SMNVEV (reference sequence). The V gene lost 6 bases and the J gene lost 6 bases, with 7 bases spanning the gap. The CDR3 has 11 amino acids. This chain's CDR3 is CASREWDTQYF. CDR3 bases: TGTGCCAGCAGGGAGTGGGATACGCAGTATTTT.

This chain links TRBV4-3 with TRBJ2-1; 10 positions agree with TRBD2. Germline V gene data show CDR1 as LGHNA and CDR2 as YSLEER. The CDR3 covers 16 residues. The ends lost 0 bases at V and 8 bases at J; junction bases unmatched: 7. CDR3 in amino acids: CASSQDGTSETHEQFF. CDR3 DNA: TGCGCCAGCAGCCAAGACGGGACTAGCGAAACCCATGAGCAGTTCTTC.

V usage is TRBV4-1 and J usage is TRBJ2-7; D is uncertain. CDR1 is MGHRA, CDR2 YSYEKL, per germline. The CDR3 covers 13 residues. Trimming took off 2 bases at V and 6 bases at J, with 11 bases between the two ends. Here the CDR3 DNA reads TGCGCCAGCAGCCAATCAACCAGGCCCGAGCAGTACTTC. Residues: CASSQSTRPEQYF.

This chain's CDR3 is CASSFSVEQFF. The CDR3, as DNA: TGTGCCAGCAGCTTTTCGGTTGAGCAGTTCTTC. The V and J genes are TRBV7-2 and TRBJ2-1, with D unresolved. There are 11 residues in the CDR3. V lost 3 bases to trimming and J lost 9 bases, with 6 bases between them. Germline CDR1 and CDR2: SGHTA and FQGNSA.

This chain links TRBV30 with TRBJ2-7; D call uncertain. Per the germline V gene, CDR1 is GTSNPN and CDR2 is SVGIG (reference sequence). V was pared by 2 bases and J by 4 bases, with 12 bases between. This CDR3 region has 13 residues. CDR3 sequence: CAWSPLNYYEQYF. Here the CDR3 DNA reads TGTGCCTGGAGTCCACTGAACTATTACGAGCAGTACTTC.

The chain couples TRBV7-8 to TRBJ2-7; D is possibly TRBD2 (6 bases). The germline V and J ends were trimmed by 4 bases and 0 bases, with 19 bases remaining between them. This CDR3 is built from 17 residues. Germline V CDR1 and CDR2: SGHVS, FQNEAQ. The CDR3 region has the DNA TGTGCCAGCAGCTCCTATTGGGTAGCGGTTAACTCCTACGAGCAGTACTTC. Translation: CASSSYWVAVNSYEQYF.

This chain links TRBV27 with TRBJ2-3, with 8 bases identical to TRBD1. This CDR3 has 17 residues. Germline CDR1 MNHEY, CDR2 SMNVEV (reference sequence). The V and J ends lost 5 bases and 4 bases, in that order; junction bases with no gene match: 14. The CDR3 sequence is CASSMITGQETPDTQYF. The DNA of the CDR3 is TGTGCCAGCAGTATGATAACGGGACAGGAAACCCCAGATACGCAGTATTTT.

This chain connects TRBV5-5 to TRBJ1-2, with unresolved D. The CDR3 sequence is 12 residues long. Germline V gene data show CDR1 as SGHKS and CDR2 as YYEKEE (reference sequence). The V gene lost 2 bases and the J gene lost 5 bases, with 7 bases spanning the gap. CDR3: CASSFNTYGYTF. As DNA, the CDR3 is TGTGCCAGCAGCTTTAACACATATGGCTACACCTTC.

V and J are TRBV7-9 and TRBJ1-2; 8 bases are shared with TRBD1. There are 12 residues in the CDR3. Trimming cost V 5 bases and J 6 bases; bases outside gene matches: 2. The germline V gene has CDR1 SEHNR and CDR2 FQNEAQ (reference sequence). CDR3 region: CASSLTGDGYTF. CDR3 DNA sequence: TGTGCCAGCAGCCTGACAGGGGATGGCTACACCTTC.

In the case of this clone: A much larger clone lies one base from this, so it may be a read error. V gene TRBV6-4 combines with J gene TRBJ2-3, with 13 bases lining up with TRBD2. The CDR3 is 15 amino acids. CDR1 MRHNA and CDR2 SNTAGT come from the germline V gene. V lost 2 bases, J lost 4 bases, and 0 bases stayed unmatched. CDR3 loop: CASSDTSGGADTQYF. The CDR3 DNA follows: TGTGCCAGCAGTGACACTAGCGGGGGGGCAGATACGCAGTATTTT.

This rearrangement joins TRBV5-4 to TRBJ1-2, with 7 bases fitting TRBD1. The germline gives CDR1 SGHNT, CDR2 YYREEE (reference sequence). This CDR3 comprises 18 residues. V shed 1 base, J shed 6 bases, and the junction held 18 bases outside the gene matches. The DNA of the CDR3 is TGTGCCAGCAGCTTGCCGCTCCCCTCTACGGGGACAGAGAATGGCTACACCTTC. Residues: CASSLPLPSTGTENGYTF.

CDR3 in amino acids: CASSPRQGGYTEAFF. The CDR3, as DNA: TGTGCCAGCTCACCTCGACAGGGGGGGTACACTGAAGCTTTCTTT. The chain couples TRBV18 to TRBJ1-1; the match to TRBD1 covers 9 bases. Trimming cost V 3 bases and J 3 bases; bases outside gene matches: 5. Germline V gene sequence: CDR1 KGHSH, CDR2 LQKENI. The CDR3 sequence is 15 residues long. The entire variable domain, with the rest obtained from reference TRBV18 and TRBJ1-1, is as follows: NAGVMQNPRHLVRRRGQEARLRCSPMKGHSHVYWYRQLPEEGLKFMVYLQKENIIDESGMPKERFSAEFPKEGPSILRIQQVVRGDSAAYFCASSPRQGGYTEAFFGQGTRLTVV.

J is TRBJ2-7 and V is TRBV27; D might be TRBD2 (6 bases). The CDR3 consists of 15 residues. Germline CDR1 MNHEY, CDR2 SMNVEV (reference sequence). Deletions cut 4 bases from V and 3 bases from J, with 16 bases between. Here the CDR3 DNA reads TGTGCCAGCAGTTCCATTGCTAGCGAGGTCTACGAGCAGTACTTC. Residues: CASSSIASEVYEQYF.

The CDR3 region has the DNA TGCGCCAGCAGCCCCATTCAGGGTAGGGGTCTGAACAATGAGCAGTTCTTC. This gives the protein CASSPIQGRGLNNEQFF. The chain has TRBV4-1 and TRBJ2-1; D is perhaps TRBD1 (5 bases). This CDR3 is 17 amino acids long. Trimming took 4 bases from V and 5 from J, leaving 21 bases between them. The V gene's germline CDR1 is MGHRA and CDR2 YSYEKL.

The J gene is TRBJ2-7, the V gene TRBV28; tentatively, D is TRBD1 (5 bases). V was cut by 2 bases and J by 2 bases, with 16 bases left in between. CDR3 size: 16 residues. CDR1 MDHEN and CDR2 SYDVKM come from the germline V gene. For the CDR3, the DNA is TGTGCCAGCAGTTTAAATTGGGGCGTAACAGCCTACGAGCAGTACTTC. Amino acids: CASSLNWGVTAYEQYF.

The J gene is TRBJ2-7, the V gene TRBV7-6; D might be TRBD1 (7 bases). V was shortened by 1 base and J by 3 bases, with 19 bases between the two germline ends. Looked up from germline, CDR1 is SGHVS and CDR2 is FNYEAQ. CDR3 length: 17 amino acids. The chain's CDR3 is CASSLGDHRGGVYEQYF. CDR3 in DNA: TGTGCCAGCAGCTTAGGCGATCACAGGGGAGGTGTCTACGAGCAGTACTTC.

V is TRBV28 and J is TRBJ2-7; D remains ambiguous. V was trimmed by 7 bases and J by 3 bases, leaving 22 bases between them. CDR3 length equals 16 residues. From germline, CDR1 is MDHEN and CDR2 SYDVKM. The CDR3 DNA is TGTGCCAGCAAACTTACTGGCTCCGGGTCCGGCTACGAGCAGTACTTC. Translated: CASKLTGSGSGYEQYF.

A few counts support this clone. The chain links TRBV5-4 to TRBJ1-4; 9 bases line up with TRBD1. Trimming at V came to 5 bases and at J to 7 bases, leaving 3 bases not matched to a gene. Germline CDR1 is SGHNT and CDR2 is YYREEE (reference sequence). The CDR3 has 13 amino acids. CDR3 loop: CASRSGQGEKLFF. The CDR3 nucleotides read TGTGCCAGCAGATCGGGACAGGGTGAAAAACTGTTTTTT.

CDR3: CASSIGGPGLMSPLHF. The CDR3 nucleotides read TGTGCCAGTAGTATAGGTGGGCCAGGTCTAATGTCACCCCTCCACTTT. This chain connects TRBV19 to TRBJ1-6; no clear D. V was trimmed by 1 base and J by 10 bases, leaving 17 bases between them. This CDR3 is built from 16 residues. Germline loops: CDR1 LNHDA, CDR2 SQIVND (reference sequence).

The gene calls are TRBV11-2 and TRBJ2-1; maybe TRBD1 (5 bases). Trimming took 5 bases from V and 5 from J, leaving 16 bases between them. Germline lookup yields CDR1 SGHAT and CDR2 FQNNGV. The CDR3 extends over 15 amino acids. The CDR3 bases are TGTGCCAGCAGCAGGACACCGAGAGTGGACAATGAGCAGTTCTTC. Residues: CASSRTPRVDNEQFF.

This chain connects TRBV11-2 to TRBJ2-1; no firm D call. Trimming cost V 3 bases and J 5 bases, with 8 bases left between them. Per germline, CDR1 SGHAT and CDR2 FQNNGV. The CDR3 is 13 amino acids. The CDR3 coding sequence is TGTGCCAGCAGCTTGGCAGGCAACAATGAGCAGTTCTTC. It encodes CASSLAGNNEQFF.

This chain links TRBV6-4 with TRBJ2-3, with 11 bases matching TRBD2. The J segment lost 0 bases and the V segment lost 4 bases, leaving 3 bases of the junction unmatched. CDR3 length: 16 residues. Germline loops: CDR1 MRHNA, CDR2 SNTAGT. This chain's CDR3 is CASSATSGGSTDTQYF. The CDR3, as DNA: TGTGCCAGCAGTGCCACTAGCGGGGGCAGCACAGATACGCAGTATTTT.

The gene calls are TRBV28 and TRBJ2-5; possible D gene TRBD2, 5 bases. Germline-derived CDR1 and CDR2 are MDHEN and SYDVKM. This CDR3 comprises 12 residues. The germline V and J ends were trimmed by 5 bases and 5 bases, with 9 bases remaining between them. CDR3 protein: CASSGLEETQYF. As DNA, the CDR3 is TGTGCCAGCAGTGGACTGGAGGAGACCCAGTACTTC.

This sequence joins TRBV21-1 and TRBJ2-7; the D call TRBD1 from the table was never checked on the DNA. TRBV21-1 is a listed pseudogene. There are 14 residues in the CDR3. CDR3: CASSKRQGGYEQYF. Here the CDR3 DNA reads TGTGCCAGCAGCAAACGGCAGGGGGGCTACGAGCAGTACTTC.

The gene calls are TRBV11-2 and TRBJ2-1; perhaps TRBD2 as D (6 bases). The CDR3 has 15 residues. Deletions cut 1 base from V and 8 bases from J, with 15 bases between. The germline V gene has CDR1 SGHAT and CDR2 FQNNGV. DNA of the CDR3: TGTGCCAGCAGCTTAGTTAGCGGAAACGGCGATGAGCAGTTCTTC. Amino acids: CASSLVSGNGDEQFF.

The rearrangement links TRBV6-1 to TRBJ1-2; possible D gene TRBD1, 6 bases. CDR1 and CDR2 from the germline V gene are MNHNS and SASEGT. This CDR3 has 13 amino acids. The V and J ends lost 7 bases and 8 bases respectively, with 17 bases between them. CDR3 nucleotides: TGTGCCAGCAAGGTCAGGGGCATGCAAGGCTACACCTTC. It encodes CASKVRGMQGYTF.

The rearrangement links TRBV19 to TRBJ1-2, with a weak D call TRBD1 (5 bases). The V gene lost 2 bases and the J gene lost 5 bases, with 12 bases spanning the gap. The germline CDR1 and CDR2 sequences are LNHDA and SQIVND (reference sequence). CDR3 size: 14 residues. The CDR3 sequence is CASSIHQGEYGYTF. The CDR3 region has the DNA TGTGCCAGTAGTATACACCAGGGTGAATATGGCTACACCTTC.

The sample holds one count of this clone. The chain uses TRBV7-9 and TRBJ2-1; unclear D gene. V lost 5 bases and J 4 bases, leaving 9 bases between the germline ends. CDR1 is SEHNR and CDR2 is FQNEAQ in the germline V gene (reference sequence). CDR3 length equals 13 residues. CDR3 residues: CASSPPSYNEQFF. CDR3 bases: TGTGCCAGCAGCCCTCCCTCGTACAATGAGCAGTTCTTC.

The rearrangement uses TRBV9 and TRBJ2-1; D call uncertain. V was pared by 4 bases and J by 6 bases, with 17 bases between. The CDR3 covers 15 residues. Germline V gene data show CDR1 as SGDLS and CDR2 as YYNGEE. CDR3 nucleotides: TGTGCCAGCAGCCACCGACTTGGCGTTGGCAATGAGCAGTTCTTC. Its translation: CASSHRLGVGNEQFF.

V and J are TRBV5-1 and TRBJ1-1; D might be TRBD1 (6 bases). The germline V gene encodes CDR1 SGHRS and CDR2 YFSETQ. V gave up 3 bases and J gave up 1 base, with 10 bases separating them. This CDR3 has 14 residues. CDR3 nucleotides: TGCGCCAGCAGCTGGGCAGGGGAGAACACTGAAGCTTTCTTT. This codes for CASSWAGENTEAFF. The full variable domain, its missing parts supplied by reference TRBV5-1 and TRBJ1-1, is KAGVTQTPRYLIKTRGQQVTLSCSPISGHRSVSWYQQTPGQGLQFLFEYFSETQRNKGNFPGRFSGRQFSNSRSEMNVSTLELGDSALYLCASSWAGENTEAFFGQGTRLTVV.

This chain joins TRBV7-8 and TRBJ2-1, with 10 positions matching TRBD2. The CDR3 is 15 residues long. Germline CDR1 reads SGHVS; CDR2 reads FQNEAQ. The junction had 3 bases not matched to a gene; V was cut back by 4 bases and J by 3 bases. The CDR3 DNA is TGTGCCAGCAGCTCCCAGCGGGGGGGCTACAATGAGCAGTTCTTC. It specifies CASSSQRGGYNEQFF.

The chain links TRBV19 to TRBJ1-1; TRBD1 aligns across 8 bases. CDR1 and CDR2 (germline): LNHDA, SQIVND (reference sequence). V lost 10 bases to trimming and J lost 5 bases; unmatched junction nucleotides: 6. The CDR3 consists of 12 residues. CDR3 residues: CAIRGQGTEAFF. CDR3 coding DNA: TGTGCCATCCGAGGACAGGGAACTGAAGCTTTCTTT.